Each of the 3 T cell receptor beta chains below was sequenced from the same sample in a study of control samples from healthy donors and cancer patients (TCRdb year 2020). Library creation used the immunoSEQ multiplex PCR assay. In its TCRdb copy, this immuneACCESS table keeps in-frame sequences only and misses some clones. Where compared with another copy, unresolved V genes explain less than half of these, and the others have no known cause. This sample has 100,000 to 150,000 clones in its table, and more than 80% of those were observed once. Jointly, the top ten make up 2% to 3% of the sample. Input material: blood. The source is a man in his forties or fifties in good health.

The chain employs TRBV5-1 and TRBJ2-3, with D maybe TRBD2 (6 bases). Trimming removed 6 bases at V and 6 bases at J, with 14 bases between. From germline, CDR1 is SGHRS and CDR2 YFSETQ. This CDR3 has 13 residues. The CDR3 sequence is CASTPLRGDTQYF. The CDR3 DNA sequence: TGCGCCAGCACCCCCCTTCGGGGGGATACGCAGTATTTT.

The chain carries TRBV10-3 and TRBJ1-2; a possible D gene is TRBD1 (6 bases). The V end was cut by 7 bases, the J end by 1 base, with 10 bases between. Germline CDR1 is ENHRY and CDR2 is SYGVKD. The CDR3 extends over 13 amino acids. CDR3 loop: CAITQGSNYGYTF. The CDR3 nucleotides read TGTGCCATCACGCAGGGGAGTAACTATGGCTACACCTTC.

The chain recombines TRBV12-3 or TRBV12-4 with TRBJ2-5, with D perhaps given as TRBD1 or TRBD2 (5 bases each). V shed 4 bases and J shed 7 bases, with 10 bases lying between them. The CDR3 sequence is 12 residues long. The CDR3 loop reads CASSSGPGTQYF. The CDR3 nucleotides are TGTGCCAGCAGTTCGGGGCCGGGGACCCAGTACTTC.